This TCR beta chain derives from a study of tumor-infiltrating lymphocytes in primary liver carcinoma. On the study more broadly: Samples gave roughly 3.65 to 8 million productive TCRbeta reads, similar across tissue types.

Starting from 500 ng of total RNA, TCR beta cDNA was produced with a primer in the constant region. What produced the TCR beta libraries was three nested multiplex PCR rounds using slightly modified ARM-PCR. TCRdb itself ran the multiplex PCR reads through MiXCR, one entry per CDR3 protein. This table holds approximately 80,000 distinct CDR3 sequences, 69% found once. Unsorted bulk tissue (roughly 19-30 mg) underwent RNA and DNA co-extraction. Regarding the study as a whole: Significantly greater top-250-clone fractions characterized tumors relative to blood (p = 0.039).

This clonotype was found many times. Its specificity is unknown. Material: tumor-adjacent normal liver tissue. The TCR comes from a man aged 35 to 55 with primary liver carcinoma and hepatitis B virus infection.

CDR3 region: CASSEAGNTEAFF. The DNA for the CDR3 is TGCGCCAGCAGTGAGGCAGGGAACACTGAAGCTTTCTTT. V usage is TRBV10-2 and J usage is TRBJ1-1; D is uncertain. The germline V and J ends were trimmed by 2 bases and 1 base, with 5 bases remaining between them. The CDR3 is 13 residues long. Germline V gives CDR1 WSHSY, CDR2 SAAADI.